What follows are 18 T cell receptor beta chains derived from one specimen sequenced in a study of cytomegalovirus exposure and HLA in healthy donors. This table comes from immunoSEQ multiplex PCR, and its TCRdb copy is limited to in-frame clones, with some not included. The sample records roughly 120,000 clones, 86% being singletons. The sample consisted of PBMCs. Receptors were obtained from a man between 18 and 35 years old in good health and CMV-seronegative.

The chain employs TRBV19 and TRBJ1-4; TRBD1 agrees at 7 bases. V trimming: 5 bases; J trimming: 8 bases; junction bases outside the gene matches: 14. The CDR3 contains 16 residues. The germline V gene has CDR1 LNHDA and CDR2 SQIVND (reference sequence). Here the CDR3 reads CASSLQQTGYSEKLFF. CDR3 coding DNA: TGTGCCAGTAGTCTCCAACAGACAGGGTATTCGGAAAAACTGTTTTTT.

The V and J genes are TRBV5-1 and TRBJ2-5; no clear D. This CDR3 is built from 14 residues. Germline V lookup: CDR1 SGHRS, CDR2 YFSETQ. Trimming stripped 1 base from V and 4 bases from J, with 11 bases between. CDR3 nucleotides: TGCGCCAGCAGCTTGACGACACATATAGAGACCCAGTACTTC. As protein: CASSLTTHIETQYF.

The chain couples TRBV19 to TRBJ1-1; the D is unclear. Germline lookup yields CDR1 LNHDA and CDR2 SQIVND (reference sequence). This CDR3 is 13 amino acids long. The V and J ends lost 8 bases and 3 bases respectively, with 13 bases between them. The CDR3 DNA reads as TGTGCCAGTGGTAGCAAGCGGGACACTGAAGCTTTCTTT. Translation gives CASGSKRDTEAFF.

The rearrangement uses TRBV10-3 and TRBJ2-1, with 14 bases matching TRBD2. V was pared by 7 bases and J by 9 bases, with 5 bases of the junction left unmatched. Germline values: CDR1 ENHRY, CDR2 SYGVKD. The CDR3 is made up of 14 amino acids. The chain's CDR3 is CAIMTSGGGSEQFF. The CDR3 DNA reads TGTGCCATCATGACTAGCGGGGGGGGGAGTGAGCAGTTCTTC.

This clone came up once. The chain recombines TRBV29-1 with TRBJ2-7, with TRBD2 matching 11 bases. This CDR3 has 15 residues. Germline loops: CDR1 SQVTM, CDR2 ANQGSEA. The trim removed 7 bases at V and 0 bases at J, leaving 8 bases unmatched. Written as DNA, the CDR3 is TGCAGCGGGACAACTAGCGGGGGCCCCTCCTACGAGCAGTACTTC. Translation gives CSGTTSGGPSYEQYF.

The chain employs TRBV11-3 and TRBJ2-3; D perhaps matches TRBD2 (6 bases). The CDR3 runs 13 residues. Between the trimmed V and J ends, which lost 3 bases and 8 bases, there was a span of 12 bases. The germline V gene has CDR1 SGHNT and CDR2 YENEEA. The CDR3 loop is CASSFRLEGTQYF. The CDR3 region has the DNA TGTGCCAGCAGCTTTCGACTAGAGGGTACGCAGTATTTT. Filled out from reference TRBV11-3 and TRBJ2-3, the complete variable domain reads EAGVVQSPRYKIIEKKQPVAFWCNPISGHNTLYWYLQNLGQGPELLIRYENEEAVDDSQLPKDRFSAERLKGVDSTLKIQPAELGDSAVYLCASSFRLEGTQYFGPGTRLTVL.

The chain combines TRBV13 with TRBJ1-2; TRBD1 matches at 11 bases. J lost 2 bases, V lost 5 bases, and 7 bases had no gene match. The CDR3 totals 16 residues. Germline V gene sequence: CDR1 PRHDT, CDR2 FYEKMQ (reference sequence). CDR3 sequence reads: CASSQGQGAPNYGYTF. The DNA for the CDR3 is TGTGCCAGCAGCCAAGGACAGGGGGCCCCAAACTATGGCTACACCTTC.

This clone showed up many times. The chain is built from TRBV5-1 and TRBJ2-7; D is perhaps TRBD1 (6 bases). Looked up from germline, CDR1 is SGHRS and CDR2 is YFSETQ. The CDR3 is 17 residues long. With 0 bases removed from V and 0 bases from J, the gap between germline ends came to 16 bases. The CDR3 bases are TGCGCCAGCAGCTTGGGAGTTCGACAGGCGAGCTCCTACGAGCAGTACTTC. Protein product: CASSLGVRQASSYEQYF.

This clone was seen more than once but under ten times. This chain joins TRBV7-2 and TRBJ2-7, with TRBD1 identical over 7 bases. CDR3 length: 14 residues. Trimming took 6 bases from V and 3 from J; bases not matched to a gene: 8. Germline lookup yields CDR1 SGHTA and CDR2 FQGNSA. The DNA of the CDR3 is TGTGCCAGCAGAGGGACAGAAACCTACTACGAGCAGTACTTC. Translated, it gives CASRGTETYYEQYF.

The table lists this clone with a few counts. V and J are TRBV4-1 and TRBJ1-2; 7 nucleotides match TRBD1. The CDR3 is 15 amino acids. The germline V gene encodes CDR1 MGHRA and CDR2 YSYEKL. The ends lost 6 bases at V and 4 bases at J; junction bases unmatched: 11. CDR3 sequence reads: CASSRQGVASYGYTF. CDR3 sequence (DNA): TGCGCCAGCAGTCGACAGGGAGTGGCTTCCTATGGCTACACCTTC.

The chain combines TRBV4-2 with TRBJ1-2, with D perhaps TRBD1 (5 bases). V gave up 0 bases and J gave up 2 bases, with 10 bases separating them. Germline-derived CDR1 and CDR2 are LGHNA and YNFKEQ. This CDR3 comprises 15 residues. The CDR3 DNA is TGTGCCAGCAGCCAAGACCAGACAGTAAACTATGGCTACACCTTC. Protein: CASSQDQTVNYGYTF.

As regards this clone: Other DNA sequences in this sample translate to the same CDR3. The chain links TRBV30 to TRBJ1-1; the D gene is possibly TRBD1 (5 bases). Germline assignment: CDR1 GTSNPN and CDR2 SVGIG (reference sequence). CDR3 length equals 15 residues. The V gene lost 0 bases and the J gene lost 0 bases, with 11 bases spanning the gap. DNA for the CDR3: TGTGCCTGGAGTGTTTTAGGCAGGGTGAACACTGAAGCTTTCTTT. Amino acid sequence: CAWSVLGRVNTEAFF.

J is TRBJ1-1 and V is TRBV27; D is possibly TRBD1 (6 bases). Trimming took 0 bases from V and 1 from J, leaving 12 bases between them. Germline loops: CDR1 MNHEY, CDR2 SMNVEV (reference sequence). The CDR3 is made up of 16 amino acids. CDR3 amino acids: CASSLSGQFPNTEAFF. The CDR3 DNA is TGTGCCAGCAGTTTATCAGGACAGTTCCCGAACACTGAAGCTTTCTTT.

The chain links TRBV2 to TRBJ1-2, with 8 bases fitting TRBD1. V shed 5 bases, J shed 1 base, and the junction held 6 bases outside the gene matches. CDR1 is SNHLY, CDR2 FYNNEI, per germline. CDR3 length: 15 amino acids. CDR3 protein: CASSFRGPLNYGYTF. Written as DNA, the CDR3 is TGTGCCAGCAGTTTCAGGGGGCCCCTTAACTATGGCTACACCTTC.

V and J are TRBV30 and TRBJ1-6; maybe TRBD1 (6 bases). The CDR3 has 16 residues. Trimming shortened V by 3 bases and J by 0 bases, and 12 bases separated the two germline ends. Germline V gene data show CDR1 as GTSNPN and CDR2 as SVGIG (reference sequence). Written as DNA, the CDR3 is TGTGCCTGGAGGGCGGGGGCGAGCTCCTATAATTCACCCCTCCACTTT. It translates to CAWRAGASSYNSPLHF.

The genes are TRBV6-5 and TRBJ2-7, with 7 bases fitting TRBD2. This CDR3 comprises 14 residues. Germline V gene sequence: CDR1 MNHEY, CDR2 SVGAGI. V was clipped by 5 bases and J by 6 bases; unmatched bases: 10. This CDR3 reads CASSRRTRDAEQYF. The CDR3 bases are TGTGCCAGCAGTCGTCGGACTAGGGACGCCGAGCAGTACTTC.

The V call is TRBV5-1, the J call TRBJ1-1; D gene ambiguous. Germline V CDR1 and CDR2: SGHRS, YFSETQ. Trimming shortened V by 5 bases and J by 0 bases, and 8 bases separated the two germline ends. The CDR3 spans 13 residues. This CDR3 is CASSTDLNTEAFF. The CDR3 nucleotides read TGCGCCAGCAGTACTGACTTGAACACTGAAGCTTTCTTT.

The chain couples TRBV30 to TRBJ1-5, with a weak D call TRBD1 (6 bases). CDR3 length equals 14 residues. Trimming shortened V by 4 bases and J by 7 bases, and 17 bases separated the two germline ends. Germline-derived CDR1 and CDR2 are GTSNPN and SVGIG (reference sequence). The CDR3 nucleotides are TGTGCCTGGAATCTGGGACAAAGGGCCCAGCCCCAGCATTTT. Its translation: CAWNLGQRAQPQHF. Full variable domain (remainder filled in from reference TRBV30 and TRBJ1-5): SQTIHQWPATLVQPVGSPLSLECTVEGTSNPNLYWYRQAAGRGLQLLFYSVGIGQISSEVPQNLSASRPQDRQFILSSKKLLLSDSGFYLCAWNLGQRAQPQHFGDGTRLSIL.